One and the same sample provided the 20 T cell receptor beta chains below, sequenced in a study of T cell repertoires in cytomegalovirus infection. TCRdb re-derived calls from the reads in MiXCR, one entry per CDR3 protein. Of some 320,000 distinct CDR3 sequences in the sample, around 9.5% are singletons; the top ten hold about 4.5%. Sequencing was carried out using PBMCs. The receptors originated from a human donor in good health (CMV status not recorded). Some clones in this sample may be carry-over from other donors' samples.

V gene TRBV12-3 or TRBV12-4 combines with J gene TRBJ1-1; 9 positions match TRBD1. The V gene end was trimmed by 4 bases and the J gene end by 6 bases; junction bases not matched to a gene: 12. The CDR3 runs to 16 residues. CDR3 amino acids: CASSWGQGREYAEAFF. In DNA form, the CDR3 reads TGTGCCAGCAGTTGGGGACAGGGTAGGGAGTACGCTGAAGCTTTCTTT.

This chain joins TRBV13 and TRBJ1-4, with TRBD1 matching 7 bases. This CDR3 comprises 14 residues. From germline, CDR1 is PRHDT and CDR2 FYEKMQ (reference sequence). J gave up 4 bases and V 5 bases, and 4 bases lay outside the gene matches. CDR3 region: CASSHRDSNEKLFF. CDR3 sequence (DNA): TGTGCCAGCAGCCACCGGGACAGTAATGAAAAACTGTTTTTT.

J is TRBJ1-1 and V is TRBV19; D might be TRBD1 (6 bases). Germline CDR1 LNHDA, CDR2 SQIVND (reference sequence). This CDR3 contains 17 residues. Trimming cost V 5 bases and J 1 base, with 20 bases left between them. CDR3 loop: CASSVSGTKDRNTEAFF. CDR3 in DNA: TGTGCCAGTAGTGTCTCCGGGACAAAGGACCGGAACACTGAAGCTTTCTTT.

This clonotype was found many times. The chain joins TRBV7-2 to TRBJ1-6; 7 bases fit TRBD1. The CDR3 is 14 residues long. J gave up 8 bases and V 1 base, and 2 bases lay outside the gene matches. Germline assignment: CDR1 SGHTA and CDR2 FQGNSA. As DNA, the CDR3 is TGTGCCAGCAGCTTAGAAGGGGGCTATTCACCCCTCCACTTT. This sequence encodes CASSLEGGYSPLHF. Together with reference TRBV7-2 and TRBJ1-6, the CDR3 gives the full variable domain: GAGVSQSPSNKVTEKGKDVELRCDPISGHTALYWYRQSLGQGLEFLIYFQGNSAPDKSGLPSDRFSAERTGGSVSTLTIQRTQQEDSAVYLCASSLEGGYSPLHFGNGTRLTVT.

The J gene is TRBJ2-2, the V gene TRBV11-2, with TRBD1 matching over 7 bases. This CDR3 has 14 residues. The germline gives CDR1 SGHAT, CDR2 FQNNGV. The junction had 1 base not matched to a gene; V was cut back by 1 base and J by 5 bases. The CDR3 here is CASSLARGTGELFF. The CDR3 bases are TGTGCCAGCAGCTTAGCCAGGGGGACCGGGGAGCTGTTTTTT.

This clonotype has a handful of counts. The chain is built from TRBV6-7 and TRBJ1-1; the D is unclear. TRBV6-7 is an ORF, with its function uncertain. CDR3 length: 15 residues. V lost 11 bases and J lost 5, with 24 bases in between. CDR3 loop: CALKSRFFGRTEAFF. CDR3 nucleotides: TGTGCCCTCAAATCTCGGTTCTTTGGTAGGACTGAAGCTTTCTTT.

This clonotype appeared many times. The chain recombines TRBV7-8 with TRBJ2-2, with 8 bases that match TRBD1. CDR1 SGHVS and CDR2 FQNEAQ come from the germline V gene. CDR3 size: 18 residues. Losses at the gene ends were 5 bases for V and 5 bases for J; bases not matched to a gene: 16. CDR3 sequence (DNA): TGTGCCAGCAGCCCCAGGGGGCGAACGCGTCGGATTACCGGGGAGCTGTTTTTT. This translates into CASSPRGRTRRITGELFF.

Ten or more counts support this clonotype. The V call is TRBV4-2, the J call TRBJ2-4; no reliable D call. Germline CDR1 and CDR2: LGHNA and YNFKEQ. The CDR3 has 16 amino acids. Trimming pared 4 bases from V and 6 bases from J, leaving 19 bases between. The CDR3 nucleotides are TGTGCCAGCAGCCGCGTCCTCGAAGGTCTAGGAAACATTCAGTACTTC. Its translation: CASSRVLEGLGNIQYF.

This clonotype has a handful of counts. The rearrangement links TRBV12-3 or TRBV12-4 to TRBJ2-3, with TRBD2 as a possible D gene (5 bases). V gave up 8 bases and J gave up 2 bases, with 11 bases separating them. The CDR3 covers 13 residues. CDR3 nucleotide sequence: TGTGCCAGCGATCCGGGAAACACAGATACGCAGTATTTT. Translating it yields CASDPGNTDTQYF.

CDR3 region: CSAREGRLAVTYNEQFF. CDR3 sequence (DNA): TGCAGTGCTAGAGAAGGGCGACTAGCGGTCACCTACAATGAGCAGTTCTTC. The chain is built from TRBV20-1 and TRBJ2-1, with 9 bases that match TRBD2. The CDR3 is made up of 17 amino acids. Germline loops: CDR1 DFQATT, CDR2 SNEGSKA (reference sequence). Unmatched junction bases numbered 8, after V lost 0 bases and J lost 2 bases.

This clonotype was counted ten times or more. V usage is TRBV11-2 and J usage is TRBJ2-7; 10 bases are shared with TRBD2. CDR1 is SGHAT and CDR2 is FQNNGV in the germline V gene. This CDR3 has 15 amino acids. V lost 5 bases and J lost 2; bases outside the gene matches: 6. CDR3 sequence reads: CASSGLAVPTYEQYF. Written as DNA, the CDR3 is TGTGCCAGCAGCGGACTAGCGGTACCAACCTACGAGCAGTACTTC.

The gene calls are TRBV7-9 and TRBJ1-4; D perhaps matches TRBD1 (5 bases). Germline CDR1 SEHNR, CDR2 FQNEAQ (reference sequence). CDR3 length equals 14 residues. V dropped 1 base and J dropped 6 bases, with 9 bases sitting between them. The CDR3 DNA reads TGTGCCAGCAGCTTAGAGCAGGGTTATGAAAAACTGTTTTTT. Protein product: CASSLEQGYEKLFF. Together with reference TRBV7-9 and TRBJ1-4, the CDR3 gives the full variable domain: DTGVSQNPRHKITKRGQNVTFRCDPISEHNRLYWYRQTLGQGPEFLTYFQNEAQLEKSRLLSDRFSAERPKGSFSTLEIQRTEQGDSAMYLCASSLEQGYEKLFFGSGTQLSVL.

V usage is TRBV20-1 and J usage is TRBJ2-7; 8 nucleotides line up with TRBD2. The CDR3 covers 15 residues. V shed 7 bases and J 2 bases; nucleotides not matched to a gene: 13. The germline gives CDR1 DFQATT, CDR2 SNEGSKA (reference sequence). The CDR3 loop is CSVRPQLAETYEQYF. The CDR3 bases are TGCAGTGTCCGGCCTCAACTAGCGGAAACCTACGAGCAGTACTTC.

At least ten counts were recorded for this clonotype. The J gene is TRBJ2-3, the V gene TRBV4-2; D is uncertain. CDR3 length: 12 residues. Germline assignment: CDR1 LGHNA and CDR2 YNFKEQ. V was cut by 2 bases and J by 3 bases, with 3 bases left in between. CDR3 amino acids: CASSQPTDTQYF. The CDR3 nucleotides are TGTGCCAGCAGCCAACCGACAGATACGCAGTATTTT.

This clonotype occurred a few times. The V gene is TRBV2, the J gene TRBJ2-7; tentative D call: TRBD2 (6 bases). This CDR3 has 14 amino acids. Germline V gene data show CDR1 as SNHLY and CDR2 as FYNNEI. V was trimmed by 4 bases and J by 4 bases, leaving 14 bases between them. CDR3 amino acids: CASSGLVDTYEQYF. The CDR3 nucleotides are TGTGCCAGCAGTGGACTAGTTGACACTTACGAGCAGTACTTC. Filled out from reference TRBV2 and TRBJ2-7, the complete variable domain reads EPEVTQTPSHQVTQMGQEVILRCVPISNHLYFYWYRQILGQKVEFLVSFYNNEISEKSEIFDDQFSVERPDGSNFTLKIRSTKLEDSAMYFCASSGLVDTYEQYFGPGTRLTVT.

In its sample, this clonotype was seen many times. This chain links TRBV11-1 with TRBJ1-1; 7 nucleotides agree with TRBD1. This CDR3 has 14 residues. The J segment lost 5 bases and the V segment lost 5 bases, leaving 8 bases of the junction unmatched. Per germline, CDR1 SGHAT and CDR2 FQDESV (reference sequence). The CDR3 sequence: CASSVRDSVTEAFF. The CDR3 DNA reads as TGTGCCAGCAGCGTACGGGACAGTGTAACTGAAGCTTTCTTT.

This clonotype has just a few counts. The rearrangement joins TRBV30 to TRBJ2-7; D gene uncertain. The CDR3 extends over 14 amino acids. Trimming stripped 0 bases from V and 1 base from J, with 10 bases between. Germline V CDR1 and CDR2: GTSNPN, SVGIG (reference sequence). This CDR3 reads CAWSVLGKSYEQYF. The CDR3 DNA follows: TGTGCCTGGAGTGTTTTAGGGAAGTCCTACGAGCAGTACTTC.

A note on this clonotype: One base away lies a much larger clone, so this may be a sequencing read error. V is TRBV7-3 and J is TRBJ2-6; D remains unclear. With 1 base removed from V and 0 bases from J, the gap between germline ends came to 4 bases. This CDR3 comprises 15 residues. CDR1 is SGHTA, CDR2 FQGTGA, per germline. The CDR3 region has the DNA TGTGCCAGCAGCTTAAGGGACTCTGGGGCCAACGTCCTGACTTTC. Translation: CASSLRDSGANVLTF.

This clonotype turned up a few times. The chain uses TRBV15 and TRBJ2-4, with 11 bases identical to TRBD2. Unmatched junction bases numbered 6, after V lost 1 base and J lost 1 base. CDR1 and CDR2 from the germline V gene are LNHNV and YYDKDF (reference sequence). The CDR3 spans 18 residues. The CDR3 reads CATSRVTSGSWAKNIQYF. CDR3 DNA: TGTGCCACCAGCAGAGTAACTAGCGGGAGTTGGGCCAAAAACATTCAGTACTTC.

This clonotype has only a few counts. The chain carries TRBV24-1 and TRBJ2-1; 13 positions agree with TRBD2. V gave up 5 bases and J gave up 8 bases; unmatched junction bases: 5. This CDR3 region has 15 residues. CDR1 is KGHDR, CDR2 SFDVKD, per germline. CDR3 amino acids: CATSGHTSGRDEQFF. CDR3 coding DNA: TGTGCCACCAGTGGCCACACTAGCGGGAGGGATGAGCAGTTCTTC.